This T cell receptor (beta chain) was recorded in a study of blood T cell repertoires in COVID-19. Overall study: Some COVID-19 samples were acute and others convalescent; all came from the United States, Italy and Spain.

Method: immunoSEQ multiplex PCR; TCRdb's copy keeps in-frame clones and lacks some. The data contain approximately 350,000 clones, approximately 86% of them singletons. V lost 8 bases to trimming and J lost 0 bases; unmatched junction nucleotides: 7. This CDR3 is 15 amino acids long. Germline V gene data show CDR1 as LGHNA and CDR2 as YNFKEQ. Followed over time, Seattle patients had been enrolled while infection was active. Sequencing input: peripheral blood. The chain carries TRBV4-2 and TRBJ1-5; 7 nucleotides agree with TRBD1. This clonotype originated in a woman aged 60-75 years with COVID-19, enrolled during active disease. The CDR3 here is CASARGTDSNQPQHF. The CDR3 DNA follows: TGTGCCAGCGCAAGGGGGACAGATAGCAATCAGCCCCAGCATTTT.